This T cell receptor beta chain was sequenced in a study of tumor and adjacent non-tumor tissue in lung cancer. Worth noting for this clonotype: Its target is unknown. A much larger clonotype is one base distant, so this may be a read error.

RNA was extracted from bulk tissue without any cell sorting. Study-wide results and limits: Normal lung showed higher cumulative top 100 clone frequency than tumor.

The library came from three nested PCR rounds adapted from ARM-PCR protocols. TCRdb redid the calling of the multiplex PCR reads with MiXCR, one entry per CDR3 protein. This table holds tens of thousands of distinct CDR3 sequences, roughly 56% found once. The sample taken for sequencing was lung tumor tissue. This receptor was identified in a man between 50 and 59 years old with non-small cell lung cancer.

CDR3 protein: CASSVLQGAGDGNQPQHF. For the CDR3, the DNA is TGTGCCAGCAGTGTCCTACAGGGGGCGGGGGATGGCAATCAGCCCCAGCATTTT. V is TRBV25-1 and J is TRBJ1-5, with 9 bases that match TRBD1. Per the germline V gene, CDR1 is MGHDK and CDR2 is SYGVNS. V lost 4 bases to trimming and J lost 2 bases; unmatched junction nucleotides: 12. The CDR3 has 18 residues.